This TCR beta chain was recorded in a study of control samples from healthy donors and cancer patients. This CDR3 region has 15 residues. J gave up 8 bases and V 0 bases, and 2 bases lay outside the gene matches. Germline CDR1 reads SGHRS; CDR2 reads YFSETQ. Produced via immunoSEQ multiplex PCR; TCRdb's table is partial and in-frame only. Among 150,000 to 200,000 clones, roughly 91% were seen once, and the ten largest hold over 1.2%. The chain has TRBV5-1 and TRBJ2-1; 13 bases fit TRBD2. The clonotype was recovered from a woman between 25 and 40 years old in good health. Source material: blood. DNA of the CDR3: TGCGCCAGCAGCTTGGCGGGACTAGCGGGGTATGAGCAGTTCTTC. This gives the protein CASSLAGLAGYEQFF.